This is a list of T cell receptor beta chains from one sample in a study of cytomegalovirus exposure and HLA in healthy donors. Some clones are missing from TCRdb's copy, which holds only in-frame ones; the method was immunoSEQ multiplex PCR. The sample consists of roughly 130,000 clones, around four fifths of them appearing once. Material: PBMCs. The receptors come from a woman in her 40s in good health and CMV-seropositive. Each CDR3 is given with its conserved first and last residue. The D gene is left open where the match is weak. Part of the rows lack a size; the others show once, few, many or a class for expanded clones.

V gene	clone size	J gene	D gene	CDR3 DNA	CDR3 protein
TRBV7-2	.	TRBJ2-5	TRBD1	TGTGCCAGCAGCTTGACAGGGGGGAGGGAGACCCAGTACTTC	CASSLTGGRETQYF
TRBV5-6	.	TRBJ2-7	.	TGTGCCAGCAGATTCCAGGGGCGGCACGAGCAGTACTTC	CASRFQGRHEQYF
TRBV6-5	.	TRBJ2-4	TRBD1	TGTGCCAGCAGTCAGGGGGATGCCAAAAACATTCAGTACTTC	CASSQGDAKNIQYF
TRBV7-2	.	TRBJ2-7	TRBD2	TGTGCCAGCAGCCGTGAGGCTAGCGGCTCCTACGAGCAGTACTTC	CASSREASGSYEQYF
TRBV5-1	few	TRBJ2-2	TRBD1	TGCGCCAGCAGCTTGGGAGGGACAGCGAACACCGGGGAGCTGTTTTTT	CASSLGGTANTGELFF
TRBV29-1	.	TRBJ1-1	.	TGCAGCGTTCATGGTTCCGCTACAGGGTCTGAAGCTTTCTTT	CSVHGSATGSEAFF
TRBV10-3	few	TRBJ2-7	.	TGTGCCATCGGGGGGATCCTAGGCTACGAGCAGTACTTC	CAIGGILGYEQYF
TRBV6-1	.	TRBJ2-3	.	TGTGCCAGCCTCAACAACTTGGGCGCAGATACGCAGTATTTT	CASLNNLGADTQYF
TRBV30	.	TRBJ2-7	.	TGTGCCTGGCGTATTACCGGGGATGGCGAGCAGTACTTC	CAWRITGDGEQYF
TRBV7-2	few	TRBJ2-7	.	TGTGCCAGCAGCCCCCGGGTCCTCTACGAGCAGTACTTC	CASSPRVLYEQYF
TRBV28	.	TRBJ2-5	.	TGTGCCAGCAGTTCCGGACAGATACAAGAGACCCAGTACTTC	CASSSGQIQETQYF
TRBV30	.	TRBJ2-6	.	TGTGCCTGGGATGCTCGTCTATTCTCTGGGGCCAACGTCCTGACTTTC	CAWDARLFSGANVLTF
TRBV14	.	TRBJ1-5	.	TGTGCCAGCAGCCAAATGACAGTACTACCCCATCAGCCCCAGCATTTT	CASSQMTVLPHQPQHF
TRBV13	.	TRBJ2-1	TRBD2	TGTGCCAGCAGCTTAGGGTACCGACGGGGAGGACTAGGGCCCTACAATGAGCAGTTCTTC	CASSLGYRRGGLGPYNEQFF
TRBV18	.	TRBJ1-2	.	TGTGCCAGCTCACCACCGGGGGCCCGGAACTATGGCTACACCTTC	CASSPPGARNYGYTF
TRBV28	.	TRBJ2-7	.	TGTGCCAGCAGTTCAATGTGCGACAGACTCTTC	CASSSMCDRLF
TRBV6-5	.	TRBJ1-6	.	TGTGCCAGCATTGGGTCGGAGGGAGAAAGTTCACCCCTCCACTTT	CASIGSEGESSPLHF
TRBV9	few	TRBJ1-1	.	TGTGCCAGCAGCGACGGGCAGGGCCTGAACACTGAAGCTTTCTTT	CASSDGQGLNTEAFF
TRBV27	.	TRBJ2-1	TRBD1	TGTGCCAGCAGAGCGACAGGGGGAAATGAGCAGTTCTTC	CASRATGGNEQFF
TRBV6-5	few	TRBJ1-1	.	TGTGCCAGCAGTTACATGGGACTGAGGAACACTGAAGCTTTCTTT	CASSYMGLRNTEAFF
TRBV6-5	.	TRBJ1-2	.	TGTGCCAGCTCCCCCAGGGGCAGAGGTGGCTACACCTTC	CASSPRGRGGYTF
TRBV7-9	.	TRBJ2-2	TRBD2	TGTGCCAGCAGCTTAGTGCTAAATAGCGGGAGCGCCGGGGAGCTGTTTTTT	CASSLVLNSGSAGELFF
TRBV5-1	few	TRBJ2-7	.	TGCGCCAGCAGCGCAGATGGGGGGAAAATCTACGAGCAGTACTTC	CASSADGGKIYEQYF
TRBV14	.	TRBJ1-1	.	TGTGCCAGCAGCCAAGATTGGGGGGACACTGAAGCTTTCTTT	CASSQDWGDTEAFF
TRBV5-4	.	TRBJ2-1	TRBD2	TGTGCCAGCAGCCATCAGGGAGGCGGGGGGGGGAGCTCCTACAATGAGCAGTTCTTC	CASSHQGGGGGSSYNEQFF
TRBV7-3	.	TRBJ2-5	TRBD2	TGTGCCAGCAGCTTAACATGGCGGGGGGGACAAGAGACCCAGTACTTC	CASSLTWRGGQETQYF
TRBV30	few	TRBJ1-2	.	TGTGCCTGGAGTGTTGTGGAGACCTATGGCTACACCTTC	CAWSVVETYGYTF
TRBV11-2	once	TRBJ2-7	.	TGTGCCAGCAGCTTAGGGGAGACTTCCTCCTACGAGCAGTACTTC	CASSLGETSSYEQYF
TRBV6-5	.	TRBJ2-2	.	TGTGCCAGCAGTTACTCGCGACTGTCGAACACCGGGGAGCTGTTTTTT	CASSYSRLSNTGELFF
TRBV9	.	TRBJ2-7	.	TGTGCCAGCAGCGTAGAGGACAGCGAGCAGTACTTC	CASSVEDSEQYF
TRBV7-9	.	TRBJ2-2	.	TGTGCCAGCAGCTTAGATTCGGGGACCGGGGAGCTGTTTTTT	CASSLDSGTGELFF
TRBV27	.	TRBJ2-1	TRBD1	TGTGCCAGCAGTAAGGGACAGCCTGGGTACAATGAGCAGTTCTTC	CASSKGQPGYNEQFF
TRBV4-3	.	TRBJ1-2	.	TGCGCCAGCAGCCAAGTCGGCCAGCGCGCCTCGGGCTACACCTTC	CASSQVGQRASGYTF
TRBV19	.	TRBJ2-7	TRBD2	TGTGCCAGTAGTCTCACGGCGGGAGGGACCTACGAGCAGTACTTC	CASSLTAGGTYEQYF
TRBV4-3	.	TRBJ2-6	.	TGCGCCAGCAGCCAAGCCGGACTCACAAGGCCTGGGGCCAACGTCCTGACTTTC	CASSQAGLTRPGANVLTF
TRBV7-9	.	TRBJ1-3	TRBD1	TGTTCCAGCAGCTTACGGGACAGGGACCATTCTGGAAACACCATATATTTT	CSSSLRDRDHSGNTIYF
TRBV7-2	.	TRBJ2-3	.	TGTGCCAGCAGCTTAGTGGGGCTGGGGAGCACAGATACGCAGTATTTT	CASSLVGLGSTDTQYF
TRBV18	.	TRBJ2-3	.	TGTGCCAGCTCAAGTCCTAACACAGATACGCAGTATTTT	CASSSPNTDTQYF
TRBV28	.	TRBJ1-1	TRBD1	TGTGCCAGCAGTTTGGACAGGGCCAGGAGGAAAACTGAAGCTTTCTTT	CASSLDRARRKTEAFF
TRBV7-2	.	TRBJ2-3	TRBD2	TGTGCCAGCAGTAAATGGACTAGCGGGACCACAGATACGCAGTATTTT	CASSKWTSGTTDTQYF
TRBV6-6	few	TRBJ2-7	TRBD1	TGTGCCAGCAGTTACTCGGACAGGGAGTCACAGTACTTC	CASSYSDRESQYF
TRBV4-1	.	TRBJ2-7	.	TGCGCCAGCAGCCCCGTTGGGCAGATAGACTCCTACGAGCAGTACTTC	CASSPVGQIDSYEQYF
TRBV19	.	TRBJ1-6	.	TGTGCCAGTAGGGACACGCTTAATTCACCCCTCCACTTT	CASRDTLNSPLHF